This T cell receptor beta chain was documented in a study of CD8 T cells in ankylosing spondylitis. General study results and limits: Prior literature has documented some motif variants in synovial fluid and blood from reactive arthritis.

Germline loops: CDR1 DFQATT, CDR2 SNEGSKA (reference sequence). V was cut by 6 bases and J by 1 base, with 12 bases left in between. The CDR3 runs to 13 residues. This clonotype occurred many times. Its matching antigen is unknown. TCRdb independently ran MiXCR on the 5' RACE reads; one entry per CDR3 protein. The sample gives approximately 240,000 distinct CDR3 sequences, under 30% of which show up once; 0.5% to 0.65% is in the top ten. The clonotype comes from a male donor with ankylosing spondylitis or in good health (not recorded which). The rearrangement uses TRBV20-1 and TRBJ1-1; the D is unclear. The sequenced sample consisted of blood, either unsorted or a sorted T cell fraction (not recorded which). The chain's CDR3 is CSAPGRRNTEAFF. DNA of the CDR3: TGCAGTGCCCCCGGGCGGAGGAACACTGAAGCTTTCTTT.